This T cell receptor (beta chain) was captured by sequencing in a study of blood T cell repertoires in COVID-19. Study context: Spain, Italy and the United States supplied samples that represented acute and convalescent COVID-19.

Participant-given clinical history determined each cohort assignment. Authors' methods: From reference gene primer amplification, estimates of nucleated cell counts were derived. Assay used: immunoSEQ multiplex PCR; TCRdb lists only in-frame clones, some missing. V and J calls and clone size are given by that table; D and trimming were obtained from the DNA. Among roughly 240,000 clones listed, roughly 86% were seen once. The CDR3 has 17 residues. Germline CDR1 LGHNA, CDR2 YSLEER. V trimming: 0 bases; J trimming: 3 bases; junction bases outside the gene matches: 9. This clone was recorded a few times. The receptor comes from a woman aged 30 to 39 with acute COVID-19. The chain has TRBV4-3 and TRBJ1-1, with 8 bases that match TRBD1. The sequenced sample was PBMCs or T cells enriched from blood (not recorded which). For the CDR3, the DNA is TGCGCCAGCAGCCAAGAAGTACAGGGGGAGGAGGACACTGAAGCTTTCTTT. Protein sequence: CASSQEVQGEEDTEAFF.